Presented here are 5 T cell receptor beta chains from one specimen sequenced in a study of shared clonotypes between healthy human individuals. TCRdb's copy holds only in-frame clones and misses some; the assay was immunoSEQ multiplex PCR. The profile shows 1,400,000 or so clones, 98% to 99% of them singletons. The source material was naive CD4+ T cells sorted from blood. Noted subset: CD45RA+ positively selected. All receptors come from a young man in good health.

The chain has TRBV5-4 and TRBJ2-7; 8 nucleotides match TRBD2. Germline-derived CDR1 and CDR2 are SGHNT and YYREEE (reference sequence). The CDR3 spans 15 residues. The J segment lost 1 base and the V segment lost 4 bases, leaving 7 bases of the junction unmatched. Here the CDR3 reads CASSPGGGQSYEQYF. CDR3 DNA: TGTGCCAGCAGCCCGGGAGGGGGGCAGTCCTACGAGCAGTACTTC.

V and J are TRBV5-6 and TRBJ2-5; 8 nucleotides align to TRBD1. J was trimmed by 5 bases and V by 2 bases; bases with no gene match: 5. CDR1 and CDR2 from the germline V gene are SGHDT and YYEEEE. This CDR3 is 14 amino acids long. CDR3 bases: TGTGCCAGCAGCTTTACAGGGGGGCAGGAGACCCAGTACTTC. Translating it yields CASSFTGGQETQYF.

This chain uses TRBV18 with TRBJ2-1; perhaps D is TRBD1 or TRBD2 (5 bases each). This CDR3 spans 15 amino acids. Between the trimmed V and J ends, which lost 3 bases and 5 bases, there was a span of 14 bases. Germline CDR1 is KGHSH and CDR2 is LQKENI. CDR3: CASSPRGQENNEQFF. The DNA of the CDR3 is TGTGCCAGCTCACCCCGGGGCCAGGAAAACAATGAGCAGTTCTTC.

The chain is built from TRBV18 and TRBJ2-3; 11 bases align to TRBD2. V trimming: 5 bases; J trimming: 7 bases; junction bases outside the gene matches: 11. CDR1 KGHSH and CDR2 LQKENI come from the germline V gene. The CDR3 is 16 amino acids. CDR3 DNA sequence: TGTGCCAGCTCAGCTCCAGGGACTAGCGGAGGGAATACGCAGTATTTT. It is translated as CASSAPGTSGGNTQYF.

This chain connects TRBV5-1 to TRBJ2-1; TRBD1 is a possible D gene (6 bases). Germline V gene data show CDR1 as SGHRS and CDR2 as YFSETQ. V gave up 0 bases and J gave up 1 base, with 14 bases separating them. The CDR3 loop spans 17 amino acids. CDR3 coding DNA: TGCGCCAGCAGCTTGGGCCCTAGCAGGGGATCCTACAATGAGCAGTTCTTC. The encoded protein is CASSLGPSRGSYNEQFF.